The entry below describes one T cell receptor beta chain. The antigen remains unidentified. Eight separate reactions per sample served to make cDNA. TCRdb re-analyzed the 5' RACE reads; it lists each CDR3 protein once, without DNA. The listing contains about 300,000 distinct CDR3 sequences. The source of the sample is a study of monozygotic twins with inflammatory bowel disease. Findings and caveats of the study: TCRbeta diversity (inverse Simpson) was lower in IBD patients than in healthy co-twins.

Germline lookup yields CDR1 SEHNR and CDR2 FQNEAQ (reference sequence). CDR3 size: 15 residues. The sample was blood. J is TRBJ2-6 and V is TRBV7-9. The sequence was obtained from a human donor with ulcerative colitis or Crohn's disease, or a healthy co-twin of an affected twin (not recorded which). Here the CDR3 reads CASSPQLSGANVLTF.